The 8 T cell receptor beta chains listed next were all sequenced from one sample in a study of T-cell reconstitution after alpha-beta-depleted transplantation in children. Preparation of the TCRbeta library was carried out with unique molecular identifiers. Via MiXCR, TCRdb re-called the PCR reads, giving one row per CDR3 protein. The table records a few hundred thousand distinct CDR3 sequences, over 9% of them present only once. The source material was PBMCs from the stem cell graft donor, sampled from the stem cell graft. The receptors were gathered from a human donor who donated a stem cell graft to a child with acute lymphoblastic leukemia.

This clonotype was seen a handful of times. This chain joins TRBV5-5 and TRBJ1-1; D ambiguous. Germline V gene data show CDR1 as SGHKS and CDR2 as YYEKEE (reference sequence). This CDR3 has 13 amino acids. V gave up 0 bases and J gave up 4 bases, with 7 bases separating them. CDR3 sequence reads: CASSLGSGTEAFF. The DNA for the CDR3 is TGTGCCAGCAGCTTGGGATCGGGCACTGAAGCTTTCTTT.

The sample holds a few counts of this clonotype. V gene TRBV11-2 combines with J gene TRBJ2-1; 10 bases align to TRBD2. V gave up 5 bases and J gave up 1 base; unmatched junction bases: 17. Looked up from germline, CDR1 is SGHAT and CDR2 is FQNNGV. The CDR3 spans 20 residues. CDR3 bases: TGTGCCAGCAGCCGAACCGCGGGACTAGCGAGGGACTTTTCCTACAATGAGCAGTTCTTC. Translated, it gives CASSRTAGLARDFSYNEQFF. Using reference TRBV11-2 and TRBJ2-1 for the parts outside the CDR3, the full variable domain is EAGVAQSPRYKIIEKRQSVAFWCNPISGHATLYWYQQILGQGPKLLIQFQNNGVVDDSQLPKDRFSAERLKGVDSTLKIQPAKLEDSAVYLCASSRTAGLARDFSYNEQFFGPGTRLTVL.

This clonotype was observed a few times. The J gene is TRBJ2-7, the V gene TRBV6-5; D is unresolved. Germline V lookup: CDR1 MNHEY, CDR2 SVGAGI. CDR3 length: 13 amino acids. Trimming removed 2 bases at V and 4 bases at J, with 9 bases between. CDR3 sequence (DNA): TGTGCCAGCAGTTACATGGACGGGTACGAGCAGTACTTC. It specifies CASSYMDGYEQYF.

The chain joins TRBV2 to TRBJ2-7; possible D gene TRBD1, 5 bases. This CDR3 contains 14 residues. V was shortened by 3 bases and J by 3 bases, with 12 bases between the two germline ends. CDR1 and CDR2 from the germline V gene are SNHLY and FYNNEI. The CDR3 is CASSDKGWVYEQYF. The CDR3 DNA follows: TGTGCCAGCAGTGATAAGGGGTGGGTCTACGAGCAGTACTTC.

This clonotype was observed a handful of times. V gene TRBV12-3 or TRBV12-4 combines with J gene TRBJ2-7; a weak D match, TRBD2 (6 bases). CDR3 length: 14 residues. The V and J ends lost 0 bases and 2 bases respectively, with 8 bases between them. The chain's CDR3 is CASSLAGGTYEQYF. CDR3 bases: TGTGCCAGCAGTTTAGCGGGCGGGACCTACGAGCAGTACTTC.

The genes are TRBV18 and TRBJ2-1; TRBD2 aligns across 7 bases. This CDR3 is built from 16 residues. The germline V gene has CDR1 KGHSH and CDR2 LQKENI. CDR3 coding DNA: TGTGTCAGTCTAAACCCACGGGCTAGCGGATACAATGAGCAGTTCTTC. Amino acid sequence: CVSLNPRASGYNEQFF.

A few counts support this clonotype. The chain joins TRBV5-1 to TRBJ2-7, with D hard to call. The V gene lost 2 bases and the J gene lost 0 bases, with 9 bases spanning the gap. This CDR3 is 14 amino acids long. Germline V gene lookup returns CDR1 SGHRS and CDR2 YFSETQ. The CDR3 DNA reads TGCGCCAGCAGCTTCGACTCGATCTCCTACGAGCAGTACTTC. Protein product: CASSFDSISYEQYF.

The chain couples TRBV7-2 to TRBJ2-1, with D possibly matching TRBD2 (6 bases). This CDR3 region has 16 residues. In germline, CDR1 is SGHTA, CDR2 FQGNSA. V was pared by 4 bases and J by 0 bases, with 13 bases between. This CDR3 is CASSSDIAASYNEQFF. The DNA for the CDR3 is TGTGCCAGCAGCTCCGATATAGCGGCCTCCTACAATGAGCAGTTCTTC.